Below, 13 T cell receptor beta chains from the same sample are listed, as sequenced in a study of T cell repertoires in cytomegalovirus infection. TCRdb re-analysed the reads in MiXCR, keeping a single row per CDR3 protein. The table lists some 180,000 distinct CDR3 sequences, roughly 9.8% of them singletons. Sequenced: PBMCs. The receptors here all came from a human donor in good health (CMV status not recorded). Some clones in this sample may be carry-over from other donors' samples.

The chain couples TRBV7-2 to TRBJ2-2; D not resolved. Trimming cost V 5 bases and J 6 bases, with 10 bases left between them. Germline lookup yields CDR1 SGHTA and CDR2 FQGNSA. The CDR3 consists of 13 residues. The CDR3 nucleotides read TGTGCCAGCAGCCCCACCGTCGCCGGGGAGCTGTTTTTT. Residues: CASSPTVAGELFF.

This sequence joins TRBV20-1 and TRBJ1-5; D may be TRBD1 (6 bases). The CDR3 covers 17 residues. CDR1 and CDR2 from the germline V gene are DFQATT and SNEGSKA (reference sequence). V shed 6 bases and J shed 2 bases, with 23 bases lying between them. For the CDR3, the DNA is TGCAGTGCAACCAAACTATTAAGGACAGAGCGCAATCAGCCCCAGCATTTT. It specifies CSATKLLRTERNQPQHF.

This clonotype was seen many times. The J gene is TRBJ1-1, the V gene TRBV7-9; tentative D call: TRBD1 (5 bases). CDR3 length equals 16 residues. The V gene lost 1 base and the J gene lost 3 bases, with 15 bases spanning the gap. CDR1 is SEHNR and CDR2 is FQNEAQ in the germline V gene (reference sequence). The CDR3 DNA follows: TGTGCCAGCAGCTTAGTATTGGGGGGGGAGGACACTGAAGCTTTCTTT. Translation: CASSLVLGGEDTEAFF.

The sample holds a few counts of this clonotype. A much larger clone differs from this one at a single base, so this may be a read error. The V and J genes are TRBV2 and TRBJ1-2, with TRBD1 as a possible D gene (6 bases). The germline V and J ends were trimmed by 6 bases and 4 bases, with 9 bases remaining between them. In germline, CDR1 is SNHLY, CDR2 FYNNEI. The CDR3 is 12 residues long. The DNA of the CDR3 is TGTGCCAGCAGGGAACAGGGCTATGGCTACACCTTC. The encoded protein is CASREQGYGYTF.

This clonotype was seen many times. The chain carries TRBV7-2 and TRBJ2-1; 8 bases fit TRBD2. This CDR3 region has 15 residues. V was pared by 1 base and J by 8 bases, with 7 bases of the junction left unmatched. Germline CDR1 SGHTA, CDR2 FQGNSA. CDR3 DNA sequence: TGTGCCAGCAGCTTAGGAGCGGGAGTCGTCCATGAGCAGTTCTTC. This sequence encodes CASSLGAGVVHEQFF.

In this sample, this clonotype turned up many times. V and J are TRBV19 and TRBJ2-3, with D hard to call. CDR1 is LNHDA, CDR2 SQIVND, per germline (reference sequence). The CDR3 is 14 amino acids. V was cut by 5 bases and J by 0 bases, with 9 bases left in between. In DNA, the CDR3 is TGTGCCAGTAGTGTCTCTTCTAGCACAGATACGCAGTATTTT. Protein sequence: CASSVSSSTDTQYF.

This clonotype was counted between two and nine times. The chain joins TRBV29-1 to TRBJ2-3; D not certain. The CDR3 runs to 13 residues. The V gene lost 4 bases and the J gene lost 3 bases, with 11 bases spanning the gap. Germline CDR1 SQVTM, CDR2 ANQGSEA. The DNA of the CDR3 is TGCAGCGTTGCTGAAGGCCAAACAGATACGCAGTATTTT. This gives the protein CSVAEGQTDTQYF.

The rearrangement joins TRBV5-4 to TRBJ2-1; D is perhaps TRBD1 (5 bases). Between the trimmed V and J ends, which lost 0 bases and 8 bases, there was a span of 6 bases. CDR1 is SGHNT and CDR2 is YYREEE in the germline V gene (reference sequence). CDR3 length equals 12 residues. This CDR3 is CASSLVRDEQFF. In DNA, the CDR3 is TGTGCCAGCAGCTTGGTCAGGGATGAGCAGTTCTTC.

This clonotype was recorded many times. This chain joins TRBV7-2 and TRBJ2-1; D gene unclear. The V end was cut by 5 bases, the J end by 6 bases, with 14 bases between. The CDR3 has 14 residues. Germline CDR1 SGHTA, CDR2 FQGNSA. DNA of the CDR3: TGTGCCAGCAGCCTGAGGAGAGGCTCCAATGAGCAGTTCTTC. Encoded protein: CASSLRRGSNEQFF.

This clonotype was seen repeatedly, ten times or more. The V call is TRBV7-8, the J call TRBJ2-1; D is uncertain. CDR1 SGHVS and CDR2 FQNEAQ come from the germline V gene. This CDR3 contains 14 residues. V gave up 5 bases and J gave up 7 bases, with 15 bases separating them. CDR3 in DNA: TGTGCCAGCAGCCCCCCGAGCAACATGAATGAGCAGTTCTTC. As protein: CASSPPSNMNEQFF.

In its sample, this clonotype was seen once. The limits of the CDR3 on the DNA are not certain, so only TCRdb's listed CDR3 is given. V is TRBV30 and J is TRBJ2-2; whether TRBD1, the table's D call, matches the DNA was not checked. Ends included, the CDR3 has 15 residues. CDR1 GTSNPN and CDR2 SVGIG come from the germline V gene (reference sequence). This CDR3 reads CAWSTGVRRAGELFF.

V usage is TRBV20-1 and J usage is TRBJ1-4; D is unclear. CDR1 and CDR2 (germline): DFQATT, SNEGSKA (reference sequence). V shed 2 bases and J shed 4 bases, with 8 bases lying between them. The CDR3 spans 13 residues. The CDR3 loop is CSARHGNNEKLFF. Written as DNA, the CDR3 is TGCAGTGCTAGACATGGGAATAATGAAAAACTGTTTTTT.

This clonotype has just a few counts. V usage is TRBV7-2 and J usage is TRBJ1-1; D is possibly TRBD1 (5 bases). The CDR3 runs to 14 residues. The V end was cut by 1 base, the J end by 2 bases, with 8 bases between. Germline V gives CDR1 SGHTA, CDR2 FQGNSA. In DNA form, the CDR3 reads TGTGCCAGCAGCTTAGAAGGGGCCAACACTGAAGCTTTCTTT. Amino acids: CASSLEGANTEAFF.